The 14 T cell receptor beta chains listed next were all sequenced from one sample in a study of T cell responses to AZD1222 COVID-19 vaccine. Assay: immunoSEQ multiplex PCR; the TCRdb copy retains only in-frame clones and omits some. The sample has 150,000 or so clones; 91% are singletons. Sample: peripheral blood, taken on day 0 of AZD1222 vaccination. These receptors all stem from an adult in good health.

The chain recombines TRBV5-6 with TRBJ1-3; TRBD1 matches at 7 bases. V lost 3 bases and J lost 2; bases outside the gene matches: 5. The CDR3 contains 15 residues. Germline V gives CDR1 SGHDT, CDR2 YYEEEE. CDR3 in amino acids: CASSSVDRTGNTIYF. CDR3 in DNA: TGTGCCAGCAGCTCCGTGGACAGGACTGGAAACACCATATATTTT.

This chain uses TRBV5-1 with TRBJ1-4; TRBD1 is a possible D gene (6 bases). The CDR3 runs 15 residues. V dropped 4 bases and J dropped 3 bases, with 13 bases sitting between them. Germline CDR1 and CDR2: SGHRS and YFSETQ. CDR3 bases: TGCGCCAGCAGCGGAGGACAGTTTCCTAATGAAAAACTGTTTTTT. It translates to CASSGGQFPNEKLFF.

This chain connects TRBV29-1 to TRBJ2-5, with 9 bases that match TRBD1. The CDR3 is made up of 13 amino acids. The junction had 10 bases not matched to a gene; V was cut back by 7 bases and J by 7 bases. Germline assignment: CDR1 SQVTM and CDR2 ANQGSEA. Here the CDR3 reads CSAVRQGEGTQYF. In nucleotides, the CDR3 is TGCAGCGCCGTCCGACAGGGGGAAGGGACCCAGTACTTC.

V usage is TRBV13 and J usage is TRBJ1-2, with D hard to call. Trimming stripped 4 bases from V and 9 bases from J, with 27 bases between. The CDR3 contains 17 residues. CDR1 PRHDT and CDR2 FYEKMQ come from the germline V gene (reference sequence). For the CDR3, the DNA is TGTGCCAGCAGCTCACCTGGGGAGGGCAGAGCGCCCCTACGCTACACCTTC. Encoded protein: CASSSPGEGRAPLRYTF.

The chain carries TRBV6-6 and TRBJ1-2; perhaps TRBD1 as D (5 bases). The V gene's germline CDR1 is MNHNY and CDR2 SVGAGI (reference sequence). The V end lost 7 bases, the J end lost 4 bases, and 16 bases lay between the germline ends. The CDR3 loop spans 14 amino acids. The CDR3 reads CASIMDTVRYGYTF. The CDR3 region has the DNA TGTGCCAGCATCATGGACACCGTACGCTATGGCTACACCTTC.

This clone was observed once. The chain uses TRBV10-1 and TRBJ2-7; 7 bases align to TRBD1. The CDR3 contains 17 residues. From germline, CDR1 is WNHNN and CDR2 SYGVQD (reference sequence). V was clipped by 2 bases and J by 6 bases; unmatched bases: 16. In DNA form, the CDR3 reads TGCGCCAGCAGTGAGCCCCGTACAGGGGCCCACCCTGTCGAGCAGTACTTC. The encoded protein is CASSEPRTGAHPVEQYF.

The chain uses TRBV11-3 and TRBJ1-2; TRBD1 agrees at 8 bases. CDR1 and CDR2 (germline): SGHNT, YENEEA. This CDR3 has 12 residues. Trimming took 5 bases from V and 7 from J; bases not matched to a gene: 3. The CDR3 nucleotides read TGTGCCAGCAGCCCAGGGGGCGGTGGCTACACCTTC. Amino acids: CASSPGGGGYTF. Looking up the rest from reference TRBV11-3 and TRBJ1-2 gives the full variable domain: EAGVVQSPRYKIIEKKQPVAFWCNPISGHNTLYWYLQNLGQGPELLIRYENEEAVDDSQLPKDRFSAERLKGVDSTLKIQPAELGDSAVYLCASSPGGGGYTFGSGTRLTVV.

The CDR3 loop reads CASSATPQSQGYYEQYF. CDR3 bases: TGCGCCAGCAGCGCAACTCCGCAAAGTCAGGGTTACTACGAGCAGTACTTC. The chain is built from TRBV5-1 and TRBJ2-7; a possible D gene is TRBD1 (5 bases). V shed 4 bases and J shed 3 bases, with 23 bases lying between them. The CDR3 is made up of 17 amino acids. The germline CDR1 and CDR2 sequences are SGHRS and YFSETQ.

The V call is TRBV7-9, the J call TRBJ2-7; TRBD1 aligns across 9 bases. V was pared by 5 bases and J by 5 bases, with 10 bases of the junction left unmatched. Germline V gene lookup returns CDR1 SEHNR and CDR2 FQNEAQ (reference sequence). The CDR3 runs 15 residues. The CDR3 region has the DNA TGTGCCAGCAGCCCGGGGGACAGGGAGGGAGACGAGCAGTACTTC. Its protein is CASSPGDREGDEQYF. Drawing the rest from reference TRBV7-9 and TRBJ2-7, the complete variable domain is DTGVSQNPRHKITKRGQNVTFRCDPISEHNRLYWYRQTLGQGPEFLTYFQNEAQLEKSRLLSDRFSAERPKGSFSTLEIQRTEQGDSAMYLCASSPGDREGDEQYFGPGTRLTVT.

This chain uses TRBV19 with TRBJ2-7; TRBD1 matches at 7 bases. Germline CDR1 reads LNHDA; CDR2 reads SQIVND (reference sequence). The CDR3 runs 15 residues. The J segment lost 2 bases and the V segment lost 3 bases, leaving 7 bases of the junction unmatched. Here the CDR3 DNA reads TGTGCCAGTAGTATGGGGGCAGGGGGAACCTACGAGCAGTACTTC. Its translation is CASSMGAGGTYEQYF.

This chain joins TRBV15 and TRBJ2-5, with 7 bases that match TRBD2. J was trimmed by 4 bases and V by 0 bases; bases with no gene match: 5. Germline V gene data show CDR1 as LNHNV and CDR2 as YYDKDF (reference sequence). The CDR3 runs 15 residues. For the CDR3, the DNA is TGTGCCACCAGCAGAGAGCGAGGGAGGGTAGAGACCCAGTACTTC. Residues: CATSRERGRVETQYF.

CDR3 amino acids: CASSSIPGHLQTSQETQYF. CDR3 nucleotide sequence: TGTGCCAGCAGCTCGATCCCGGGACACCTACAAACAAGCCAAGAGACCCAGTACTTC. The genes are TRBV5-4 and TRBJ2-5; weak D call: TRBD1 (6 bases). This CDR3 has 19 residues. Germline V gene lookup returns CDR1 SGHNT and CDR2 YYREEE (reference sequence). Trimming took off 3 bases at V and 1 base at J, with 25 bases between the two ends.

J is TRBJ2-7 and V is TRBV6-2 or TRBV6-3; D gene ambiguous. Trimming removed 2 bases at V and 3 bases at J, with 11 bases between. This CDR3 is 14 amino acids long. Looked up from germline, CDR1 is MNHEY and CDR2 is SVGEGT. This CDR3 reads CASSYGEVNYEQYF. The CDR3 DNA reads as TGTGCCAGCAGTTACGGTGAGGTGAACTACGAGCAGTACTTC.

This sequence joins TRBV9 and TRBJ1-2; D might be TRBD1 (6 bases). CDR1 is SGDLS and CDR2 is YYNGEE in the germline V gene. Trimming cost V 0 bases and J 8 bases, with 11 bases left between them. This CDR3 spans 13 amino acids. In DNA form, the CDR3 reads TGTGCCAGCAGCGTAGTTCTGGGGGCGGGCTACACCTTC. This codes for CASSVVLGAGYTF. Complete variable domain (other parts from reference TRBV9 and TRBJ1-2): DSGVTQTPKHLITATGQRVTLRCSPRSGDLSVYWYQQSLDQGLQFLIQYYNGEERAKGNILERFSAQQFPDLHSELNLSSLELGDSALYFCASSVVLGAGYTFGSGTRLTVV.